This is a list of T cell receptor beta chains from one sample in a study of T cell responses to AZD1222 COVID-19 vaccine. TCRdb's copy holds only in-frame clones and misses some; the assay was immunoSEQ multiplex PCR. The repertoire consists of about 150,000 clones, with about nine tenths occurring once and the leading ten covering approximately 2%. The sample here was peripheral blood, taken on day 0 of AZD1222 vaccination. These receptors originate from an adult in good health. The CDR3 runs from the conserved cysteine through the conserved F or W. Each record gives: D gene, V gene, J gene, clone size, CDR3 DNA, CDR3 protein. A D gene is named only where the DNA matches it firmly. Rows give clone size only sometimes, using once, few, many, or a class for an expanded clone.

TRBD1	TRBV6-6	TRBJ1-5	few	TGTGCCAGCAGTCCCCAGCTTGTTGGTACAGGGGGCAATCAGCCCCAGCATTTT	CASSPQLVGTGGNQPQHF
-	TRBV3-1/TRBV3-2	TRBJ1-1	-	TGTGCCAGCGTACAGAGCACTATGAACACTGAAGCTTTCTTT	CASVQSTMNTEAFF
TRBD2	TRBV9	TRBJ2-2	once	TGTGCCAGCAGAGCCCCTAGCGGAGCGAACACCGGGGAGCTGTTTTTT	CASRAPSGANTGELFF
-	TRBV11-2	TRBJ1-4	-	TGTGCCAGCAGCTTAGATGGGGGTGGCAATGAAAAACTGTTTTTT	CASSLDGGGNEKLFF
TRBD1	TRBV2	TRBJ1-1	-	TGTGCCAGCAGTATATCGGGACAGGCGGACACTGAAGCTTTCTTT	CASSISGQADTEAFF
TRBD1	TRBV11-1	TRBJ1-1	-	TGTGCCAGCAGCTTAGCGGCGACAGGGTTTTCTGAAGCTTTCTTT	CASSLAATGFSEAFF
TRBD2	TRBV6-2/TRBV6-3	TRBJ2-1	-	TGTGCCAGCAGCCTTAAACTAGCGGGAGGAGGGTATGAGCAGTTCTTC	CASSLKLAGGGYEQFF
-	TRBV24-1	TRBJ1-4	-	TGTGCCACCAGTGATTCAGGGACGGATGAAAAACTGTTTTTT	CATSDSGTDEKLFF
-	TRBV27	TRBJ2-1	-	TGTGCCAGCAGTTTATATACGGTCGGCGAGCAGTTCTTC	CASSLYTVGEQFF
-	TRBV9	TRBJ2-2	few	TGTGCCAGCAGCGTAGTACAGGGGAACACCGGGGAGCTGTTTTTT	CASSVVQGNTGELFF
-	TRBV5-4	TRBJ2-7	-	TGTGCCAGCAGCTTGGAGTCGGGAGTAACCGAGCAGTACTTC	CASSLESGVTEQYF
TRBD1	TRBV9	TRBJ2-1	once	TGTGCCAGCAGCGCTCCGGGACAGGGTTATAGTGAGCAGTTCTTC	CASSAPGQGYSEQFF
-	TRBV19	TRBJ1-5	-	TGTGCCAGTAGGCCCCTGGTAAGTGGCAATCAGCCCCAGCATTTT	CASRPLVSGNQPQHF
-	TRBV5-4	TRBJ2-7	-	TGTGCCAGCAGTACCGGGAATTCCTACGAGCAGTACTTC	CASSTGNSYEQYF
TRBD2	TRBV13	TRBJ2-1	-	TGTGCCAGCAGCATGGGACTAGCGGACTCCTACAATGAGCAGTTCTTC	CASSMGLADSYNEQFF
TRBD2	TRBV11-2	TRBJ2-1	-	TGTGCCAGCAGCTTGACCCTAGCGGGAGGCCAGAGCTCCTACAATGAGCAGTTCTTC	CASSLTLAGGQSSYNEQFF
-	TRBV29-1	TRBJ2-1	-	TGCAGCGTTGATAGGACAGCCTACAATGAGCAGTTCTTC	CSVDRTAYNEQFF
TRBD2	TRBV6-4	TRBJ2-2	once	TGTGCCAGCAGTGAGGCGGGAGAGGGCACCGGGGAGCTGTTTTTT	CASSEAGEGTGELFF
-	TRBV28	TRBJ1-5	-	TGTGCCAGTAGTTTACTACAGGGCACTCAGCCCCAGCATTTT	CASSLLQGTQPQHF
TRBD2	TRBV9	TRBJ2-2	-	TGTGCCAGCAGCGGGGCGGGGCAAACTAGCGGGAAGTCCGGGGAGCTGTTTTTT	CASSGAGQTSGKSGELFF
TRBD1	TRBV11-1	TRBJ2-3	once	TGTGCCAGTCTACAGGGGAAGGTCGGGACAGATACGCAGTATTTT	CASLQGKVGTDTQYF
TRBD1	TRBV7-7	TRBJ2-2	-	TGTGCTAGCAGCCCCGGGACAGGCACCGGGGAGCTGTTTTTT	CASSPGTGTGELFF
-	TRBV5-4	TRBJ2-1	once	TGTGCCAGCAGCATAGCCGGGTCTAAGGGGAACAATGAGCAGTTCTTC	CASSIAGSKGNNEQFF
-	TRBV25-1	TRBJ2-7	once	TGTGCCAGCAGTGAAGGGGCGCGGCACAGCTCCTACGAGCAGTACTTC	CASSEGARHSSYEQYF
-	TRBV14	TRBJ2-1	-	TGTGCCAGCAGCTTACGGGAAGGGACGAGCAATGAGCAGTTCTTC	CASSLREGTSNEQFF